This T cell receptor beta chain originates from a study of cytomegalovirus exposure and HLA in healthy donors. Overall study results and limits: Among TCR beta chains of equal frequency, HLA-associated ones were more clonally expanded in a later analysis.

Remarks on this clone: What it recognizes is unknown.

Researchers ran the PCR with 60 Vbeta and 13 Jbeta primers. Libraries were prepared by immunoSEQ multiplex PCR; TCRdb keeps only in-frame clonotypes and omits some of them. In the table there are 50,000 to 60,000 clones, approximately 78% of which are singletons. J was trimmed by 2 bases and V by 8 bases; bases with no gene match: 9. Germline CDR1 is MNHNS and CDR2 is SASEGT. This CDR3 region has 15 residues. Healthy bone marrow donors supplied every sample. Sequencing was done on a sample of PBMCs. This receptor was identified in a female donor in good health and CMV-seronegative. V usage is TRBV6-1 and J usage is TRBJ1-5; 7 bases map to TRBD1. The CDR3 here is CASFPTGVRNQPQHF. Here the CDR3 DNA reads TGTGCCAGCTTCCCTACAGGGGTACGCAATCAGCCCCAGCATTTT.